Presented here are 21 T cell receptor beta chains from one specimen sequenced in a study of blood T cells in healthy people across ages. A J-beta primer mix and a sample-barcoded 5' primer were used in a second PCR of about 7 to 12 cycles. TCRdb processed the 5' RACE reads anew with MiXCR; each CDR3 protein has one entry. This table holds around 870,000 distinct CDR3 sequences, 29% found once. Sequencing was performed on blood. The receptors shown here come from a woman older than 75 in good health.

This clonotype was observed a few times. The gene calls are TRBV25-1 and TRBJ2-1; 10 nucleotides agree with TRBD2. This CDR3 region has 17 residues. CDR1 is MGHDK and CDR2 is SYGVNS in the germline V gene. V trimming: 8 bases; J trimming: 1 base; junction bases outside the gene matches: 11. The CDR3 nucleotides are TGTGCCAGCGGAGCGGGGGGGCCCCTAAGATCCTACAATGAGCAGTTCTTC. Amino acids: CASGAGGPLRSYNEQFF.

V usage is TRBV27 and J usage is TRBJ1-4; D gene uncertain. CDR1 is MNHEY and CDR2 is SMNVEV in the germline V gene (reference sequence). The CDR3 runs to 15 residues. The V end was cut by 0 bases, the J end by 5 bases, with 10 bases between. CDR3: CASSLSWQANEKLFF. The CDR3 DNA reads TGTGCCAGCAGTTTATCGTGGCAGGCAAATGAAAAACTGTTTTTT.

The rearrangement links TRBV18 to TRBJ2-1, with 10 bases lining up with TRBD2. Germline-derived CDR1 and CDR2 are KGHSH and LQKENI. The CDR3 is 19 amino acids. Losses at the gene ends were 1 base for V and 0 bases for J; bases not matched to a gene: 9. This CDR3 is CASSPLAGGRTSSYNEQFF. In DNA form, the CDR3 reads TGTGCCAGCTCACCACTAGCGGGGGGCCGAACGAGCTCCTACAATGAGCAGTTCTTC.

The sample holds a few counts of this clonotype. The CDR3 nucleotides are TGTGCCAGCAGCCAAACCGGGACAGCAAATTCACCCCTCCACTTT. Its translation is CASSQTGTANSPLHF. The J gene is TRBJ1-6, the V gene TRBV7-9; TRBD1 agrees at 7 bases. CDR3 length: 15 residues. Trimming removed 5 bases from V and 7 bases from J; junction bases left unmatched: 8. Germline lookup yields CDR1 SEHNR and CDR2 FQNEAQ (reference sequence).

The V and J genes are TRBV6-2 or TRBV6-3 and TRBJ2-7; 10 nucleotides match TRBD2. The J segment lost 10 bases and the V segment lost 4 bases, leaving 4 bases of the junction unmatched. Germline loops: CDR1 MNHEY, CDR2 SVGEGT. This CDR3 comprises 12 residues. CDR3 region: CASSSGLAFQYF. CDR3 nucleotides: TGTGCCAGCAGTTCGGGACTAGCGTTTCAGTACTTC.

This clonotype was seen only a few times. The chain combines TRBV12-3 or TRBV12-4 with TRBJ1-5, with D possibly matching TRBD1 (6 bases). The length of the CDR3 is 15 residues. The ends were cut back, 6 bases at V and 0 bases at J, with 12 bases in the middle. DNA of the CDR3: TGTGCCAGCAGGTCCGGGACACTTAGCAATCAGCCCCAGCATTTT. Encoded protein: CASRSGTLSNQPQHF.

As for this clonotype: A clone one base away is much larger, so this may be a read error. The V and J genes are TRBV7-2 and TRBJ1-2, with TRBD1 as a possible D gene (5 bases). The CDR3 contains 14 residues. Germline CDR1 and CDR2: SGHTA and FQGNSA. The CDR3, as DNA: TGTGCCAGCAGCTTAGTTGGGGCCAACTATGACTACACCTTC. It translates to CASSLVGANYDYTF.

This clonotype came up a few times. This chain connects TRBV20-1 to TRBJ1-6; a possible D gene is TRBD1 (6 bases). The CDR3 has 17 amino acids. The ends were cut back, 3 bases at V and 4 bases at J, with 19 bases in the middle. The germline V gene has CDR1 DFQATT and CDR2 SNEGSKA (reference sequence). CDR3 bases: TGCAGTGCTAGGGGGTCTACAGGGATAAGGTATAATTCACCCCTCCACTTT. Its translation is CSARGSTGIRYNSPLHF.

Worth noting for this clonotype: Being one base from a much bigger clone, this may be a read error. The chain joins TRBV6-2 or TRBV6-3 to TRBJ2-4; 8 nucleotides align to TRBD2. The CDR3 consists of 15 residues. CDR1 and CDR2 from the germline V gene are MNHEY and SVGEGT. V shed 4 bases and J 13 bases; nucleotides not matched to a gene: 15. CDR3 amino acids: CASSLAGNNYNEQYF. CDR3 nucleotide sequence: TGTGCCAGCAGTTTAGCGGGGAACAATTACAATGAGCAGTACTTC.

This clonotype was seen a handful of times. The chain has TRBV20-1 and TRBJ1-1; tentative D call: TRBD1 (6 bases). In germline, CDR1 is DFQATT, CDR2 SNEGSKA (reference sequence). CDR3 length: 17 residues. V lost 5 bases, J lost 1 base, and 23 bases lay in between. The DNA of the CDR3 is TGCAGTGCTCCCGCCCAGGGACAAGGAGGAGGGAACACTGAAGCTTTCTTT. This sequence encodes CSAPAQGQGGGNTEAFF.

This clonotype has more than one count but fewer than ten. Written as DNA, the CDR3 is TGTGCCAGCAGCCAGAACGGCTATGGCTACACCTTC. It is translated as CASSQNGYGYTF. The rearrangement links TRBV3-1 to TRBJ1-2, with D uncertain. The germline CDR1 and CDR2 sequences are LGHDT and YNNKEL (reference sequence). This CDR3 is built from 12 residues. V lost 3 bases and J lost 4, with 6 bases in between.

This clonotype was counted ten times or more. V is TRBV12-3 or TRBV12-4 and J is TRBJ2-3; TRBD1 matches 8 bases. The V and J ends lost 3 bases and 3 bases, in that order; junction bases with no gene match: 5. This CDR3 spans 15 amino acids. The DNA of the CDR3 is TGTGCCAGCAGTTTTCCGGGACAGGAGACAGATACGCAGTATTTT. It is translated as CASSFPGQETDTQYF.

The sample holds many counts of this clonotype. The chain combines TRBV4-3 with TRBJ2-5; tentative D call: TRBD2 (6 bases). This CDR3 is 17 amino acids long. Trimming cost V 0 bases and J 1 base, with 15 bases left between them. The germline gives CDR1 LGHNA, CDR2 YSLEER. The CDR3 spells CASSQDHIVGGQETQYF. For the CDR3, the DNA is TGCGCCAGCAGCCAAGATCATATTGTGGGGGGCCAAGAGACCCAGTACTTC.

The V and J genes are TRBV4-3 and TRBJ1-4; no firm D call. The CDR3 is 18 amino acids. Trimming stripped 0 bases from V and 8 bases from J, with 22 bases between. Germline assignment: CDR1 LGHNA and CDR2 YSLEER. CDR3 sequence (DNA): TGCGCCAGCAGCCAAGATCGCCCTGGTGGTACGGTCGCCGAAAAACTGTTTTTT. It is translated as CASSQDRPGGTVAEKLFF.

In the case of this clonotype: This may arise from a read error, as a much more abundant clone is one base away. In nucleotides, the CDR3 is TGTGCCAGCAGCTTAGAGGGGACAGGGGCTTGCGAAGCTTTCTTT. This translates into CASSLEGTGACEAFF. The rearrangement uses TRBV7-2 and TRBJ1-1; 10 bases are shared with TRBD1. Germline trimming cut 1 base from V and 8 bases from J; bases unmatched to any gene: 7. Germline V gene lookup returns CDR1 SGHTA and CDR2 FQGNSA. CDR3 size: 15 residues.

Many counts were recorded for this clonotype. This chain joins TRBV5-6 and TRBJ2-1; D is ambiguous. This CDR3 has 14 residues. CDR1 is SGHDT and CDR2 is YYEEEE in the germline V gene. Trimming removed 2 bases from V and 4 bases from J, with 10 bases in between. The CDR3: CASSFTTKYNEQFF. Here the CDR3 DNA reads TGTGCCAGCAGCTTTACCACTAAATACAATGAGCAGTTCTTC.

The chain carries TRBV20-1 and TRBJ2-5; no clear D. The DNA end favors TRBJ2-7, so the J call may be wrong. The CDR3 contains 15 residues. Germline V lookup: CDR1 DFQATT, CDR2 SNEGSKA (reference sequence). CDR3 DNA: TGCAGTGCTAGAGAGGGTGGGCAGATTGGCTACGAGCAGTACTTC. Amino acid sequence: CSAREGGQIGYEQYF.

Of note for this clonotype: A much larger clonotype is one base distant, so this may be a read error. V and J are TRBV10-3 and TRBJ2-4; D not certain. The J call is doubtful: the DNA matches TRBJ2-5 better. The CDR3 sequence is 14 residues long. Germline V gene sequence: CDR1 ENHRY, CDR2 SYGVKD. The CDR3 DNA is TGTACCATCAGTGTTGGCACAAAACAAGAGACCCAGTACTTC. Translated, it gives CTISVGTKQETQYF.

Ten or more counts support this clonotype. This chain connects TRBV10-3 to TRBJ1-2; a possible D gene is TRBD1 (6 bases). The CDR3 runs to 15 residues. V dropped 3 bases and J dropped 5 bases, with 16 bases sitting between them. Germline V gene data show CDR1 as ENHRY and CDR2 as SYGVKD. The CDR3 DNA reads TGTGCCATCAGTGATTCAGGGGCCAGTTATTATGGCTACACCTTC. It specifies CAISDSGASYYGYTF.

This chain connects TRBV2 to TRBJ2-2; 7 bases are a match to TRBD1. The CDR3 runs 13 residues. Per the germline V gene, CDR1 is SNHLY and CDR2 is FYNNEI. V lost 6 bases to trimming and J lost 6 bases; unmatched junction nucleotides: 4. CDR3 protein: CASSATGAGELFF. As DNA, the CDR3 is TGTGCCAGCAGCGCCACAGGGGCCGGGGAGCTGTTTTTT.

This clonotype was detected many times. The V and J genes are TRBV20-1 and TRBJ1-5; TRBD1 aligns across 9 bases. Germline CDR1 and CDR2: DFQATT and SNEGSKA (reference sequence). The junction had 2 bases not matched to a gene; V was cut back by 7 bases and J by 4 bases. This CDR3 has 12 residues. In DNA form, the CDR3 reads TGCAGTGGTGGACAGGGGAATCAGCCCCAGCATTTT. This sequence encodes CSGGQGNQPQHF.